These T cell receptor beta chains were read from a single sample in a study of blood T cell repertoires in COVID-19. Assay: immunoSEQ multiplex PCR; the TCRdb copy retains only in-frame clones and omits some. This sample has under 300,000 clones, with less than 90% found just once. Material: peripheral blood. The receptor source for this set is a woman under 40 with COVID-19, enrolled during active disease. Both conserved end residues are part of each CDR3. The D gene is left open where the match is weak. Expanded clones are given a class, and other clones once, few, many or no size at all.

v_call	d_call	j_call	clone_size	cdr3_aa	cdr3_nt
TRBV7-2	-	TRBJ2-2	-	CASSLTPSGGTGELFF	TGTGCCAGCAGCTTAACACCCTCCGGGGGCACCGGGGAGCTGTTTTTT
TRBV7-6	TRBD1	TRBJ2-1	-	CASSWSRDRGPLYNEQFF	TGTGCCAGCAGCTGGAGCCGGGACAGGGGGCCCCTTTACAATGAGCAGTTCTTC
TRBV5-6	TRBD2	TRBJ2-5	-	CASSLAGDETQYF	TGTGCCAGCAGCTTAGCGGGGGATGAGACCCAGTACTTC
TRBV24-1	-	TRBJ2-3	-	CATSQRDTQYF	TGTGCCACCAGCCAACGGGATACGCAGTATTTT
TRBV5-6	-	TRBJ2-3	-	CASSLLRRGLQGTDTQYF	TGTGCCAGCAGCTTATTACGGAGGGGCCTACAGGGCACAGATACGCAGTATTTT
TRBV11-3	-	TRBJ2-3	few	CASSLPGTDTQYF	TGTGCCAGCAGCTTACCCGGCACAGATACGCAGTATTTT
TRBV6-5	-	TRBJ2-7	-	CASSPPGDHSSRYF	TGTGCCAGCAGTCCCCCCGGAGATCACTCCTCTCGGTACTTC
TRBV6-5	-	TRBJ1-6	few	CASSLQGYNSPLHF	TGTGCCAGCAGTTTACAGGGCTATAATTCACCCCTCCACTTT
TRBV27	TRBD1	TRBJ1-2	-	CASRLGQGYYYGYTF	TGTGCCAGCAGACTTGGACAGGGGTATTACTATGGCTACACCTTC
TRBV27	TRBD1	TRBJ1-3	-	CASSYQQGAKLANTIYF	TGTGCCAGCAGCTATCAACAGGGGGCGAAGCTAGCAAACACCATATATTTT
TRBV6-2/TRBV6-3	-	TRBJ1-3	-	CASSYYHRATSGNTIYF	TGTGCCAGCAGTTACTATCACAGGGCCACCTCTGGAAACACCATATATTTT
TRBV7-9	-	TRBJ1-1	few	CAITLESLNTEAFF	TGTGCCATCACATTAGAAAGCCTGAACACTGAAGCTTTCTTT
TRBV6-5	TRBD1	TRBJ1-3	-	CASIYRDSSGNTIYF	TGTGCCAGCATTTACCGGGACAGCTCTGGAAACACCATATATTTT
TRBV2	TRBD1	TRBJ1-4	-	CASNTGAGEKLFF	TGTGCCAGCAATACAGGGGCGGGGGAAAAACTGTTTTTT
TRBV19	TRBD2	TRBJ2-3	-	CASSMFAGVTDTQYF	TGTGCCAGTAGTATGTTTGCGGGGGTCACAGATACGCAGTATTTT